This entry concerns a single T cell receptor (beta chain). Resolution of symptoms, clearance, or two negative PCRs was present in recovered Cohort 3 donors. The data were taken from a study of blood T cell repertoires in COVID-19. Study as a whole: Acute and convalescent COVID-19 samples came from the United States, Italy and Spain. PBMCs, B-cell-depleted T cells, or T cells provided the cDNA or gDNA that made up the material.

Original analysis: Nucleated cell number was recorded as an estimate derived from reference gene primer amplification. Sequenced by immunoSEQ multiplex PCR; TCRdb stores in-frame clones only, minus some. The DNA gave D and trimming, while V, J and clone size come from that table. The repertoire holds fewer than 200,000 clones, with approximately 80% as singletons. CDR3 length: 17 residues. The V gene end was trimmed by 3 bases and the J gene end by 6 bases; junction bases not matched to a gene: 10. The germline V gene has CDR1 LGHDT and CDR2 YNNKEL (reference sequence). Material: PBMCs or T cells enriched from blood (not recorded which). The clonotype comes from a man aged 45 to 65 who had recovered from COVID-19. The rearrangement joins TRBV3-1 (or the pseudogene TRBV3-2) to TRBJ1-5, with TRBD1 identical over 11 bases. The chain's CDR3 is CASSQAGTGGTSQPQHF. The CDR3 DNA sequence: TGTGCCAGCAGCCAGGCCGGGACAGGGGGAACTAGTCAGCCCCAGCATTTT.